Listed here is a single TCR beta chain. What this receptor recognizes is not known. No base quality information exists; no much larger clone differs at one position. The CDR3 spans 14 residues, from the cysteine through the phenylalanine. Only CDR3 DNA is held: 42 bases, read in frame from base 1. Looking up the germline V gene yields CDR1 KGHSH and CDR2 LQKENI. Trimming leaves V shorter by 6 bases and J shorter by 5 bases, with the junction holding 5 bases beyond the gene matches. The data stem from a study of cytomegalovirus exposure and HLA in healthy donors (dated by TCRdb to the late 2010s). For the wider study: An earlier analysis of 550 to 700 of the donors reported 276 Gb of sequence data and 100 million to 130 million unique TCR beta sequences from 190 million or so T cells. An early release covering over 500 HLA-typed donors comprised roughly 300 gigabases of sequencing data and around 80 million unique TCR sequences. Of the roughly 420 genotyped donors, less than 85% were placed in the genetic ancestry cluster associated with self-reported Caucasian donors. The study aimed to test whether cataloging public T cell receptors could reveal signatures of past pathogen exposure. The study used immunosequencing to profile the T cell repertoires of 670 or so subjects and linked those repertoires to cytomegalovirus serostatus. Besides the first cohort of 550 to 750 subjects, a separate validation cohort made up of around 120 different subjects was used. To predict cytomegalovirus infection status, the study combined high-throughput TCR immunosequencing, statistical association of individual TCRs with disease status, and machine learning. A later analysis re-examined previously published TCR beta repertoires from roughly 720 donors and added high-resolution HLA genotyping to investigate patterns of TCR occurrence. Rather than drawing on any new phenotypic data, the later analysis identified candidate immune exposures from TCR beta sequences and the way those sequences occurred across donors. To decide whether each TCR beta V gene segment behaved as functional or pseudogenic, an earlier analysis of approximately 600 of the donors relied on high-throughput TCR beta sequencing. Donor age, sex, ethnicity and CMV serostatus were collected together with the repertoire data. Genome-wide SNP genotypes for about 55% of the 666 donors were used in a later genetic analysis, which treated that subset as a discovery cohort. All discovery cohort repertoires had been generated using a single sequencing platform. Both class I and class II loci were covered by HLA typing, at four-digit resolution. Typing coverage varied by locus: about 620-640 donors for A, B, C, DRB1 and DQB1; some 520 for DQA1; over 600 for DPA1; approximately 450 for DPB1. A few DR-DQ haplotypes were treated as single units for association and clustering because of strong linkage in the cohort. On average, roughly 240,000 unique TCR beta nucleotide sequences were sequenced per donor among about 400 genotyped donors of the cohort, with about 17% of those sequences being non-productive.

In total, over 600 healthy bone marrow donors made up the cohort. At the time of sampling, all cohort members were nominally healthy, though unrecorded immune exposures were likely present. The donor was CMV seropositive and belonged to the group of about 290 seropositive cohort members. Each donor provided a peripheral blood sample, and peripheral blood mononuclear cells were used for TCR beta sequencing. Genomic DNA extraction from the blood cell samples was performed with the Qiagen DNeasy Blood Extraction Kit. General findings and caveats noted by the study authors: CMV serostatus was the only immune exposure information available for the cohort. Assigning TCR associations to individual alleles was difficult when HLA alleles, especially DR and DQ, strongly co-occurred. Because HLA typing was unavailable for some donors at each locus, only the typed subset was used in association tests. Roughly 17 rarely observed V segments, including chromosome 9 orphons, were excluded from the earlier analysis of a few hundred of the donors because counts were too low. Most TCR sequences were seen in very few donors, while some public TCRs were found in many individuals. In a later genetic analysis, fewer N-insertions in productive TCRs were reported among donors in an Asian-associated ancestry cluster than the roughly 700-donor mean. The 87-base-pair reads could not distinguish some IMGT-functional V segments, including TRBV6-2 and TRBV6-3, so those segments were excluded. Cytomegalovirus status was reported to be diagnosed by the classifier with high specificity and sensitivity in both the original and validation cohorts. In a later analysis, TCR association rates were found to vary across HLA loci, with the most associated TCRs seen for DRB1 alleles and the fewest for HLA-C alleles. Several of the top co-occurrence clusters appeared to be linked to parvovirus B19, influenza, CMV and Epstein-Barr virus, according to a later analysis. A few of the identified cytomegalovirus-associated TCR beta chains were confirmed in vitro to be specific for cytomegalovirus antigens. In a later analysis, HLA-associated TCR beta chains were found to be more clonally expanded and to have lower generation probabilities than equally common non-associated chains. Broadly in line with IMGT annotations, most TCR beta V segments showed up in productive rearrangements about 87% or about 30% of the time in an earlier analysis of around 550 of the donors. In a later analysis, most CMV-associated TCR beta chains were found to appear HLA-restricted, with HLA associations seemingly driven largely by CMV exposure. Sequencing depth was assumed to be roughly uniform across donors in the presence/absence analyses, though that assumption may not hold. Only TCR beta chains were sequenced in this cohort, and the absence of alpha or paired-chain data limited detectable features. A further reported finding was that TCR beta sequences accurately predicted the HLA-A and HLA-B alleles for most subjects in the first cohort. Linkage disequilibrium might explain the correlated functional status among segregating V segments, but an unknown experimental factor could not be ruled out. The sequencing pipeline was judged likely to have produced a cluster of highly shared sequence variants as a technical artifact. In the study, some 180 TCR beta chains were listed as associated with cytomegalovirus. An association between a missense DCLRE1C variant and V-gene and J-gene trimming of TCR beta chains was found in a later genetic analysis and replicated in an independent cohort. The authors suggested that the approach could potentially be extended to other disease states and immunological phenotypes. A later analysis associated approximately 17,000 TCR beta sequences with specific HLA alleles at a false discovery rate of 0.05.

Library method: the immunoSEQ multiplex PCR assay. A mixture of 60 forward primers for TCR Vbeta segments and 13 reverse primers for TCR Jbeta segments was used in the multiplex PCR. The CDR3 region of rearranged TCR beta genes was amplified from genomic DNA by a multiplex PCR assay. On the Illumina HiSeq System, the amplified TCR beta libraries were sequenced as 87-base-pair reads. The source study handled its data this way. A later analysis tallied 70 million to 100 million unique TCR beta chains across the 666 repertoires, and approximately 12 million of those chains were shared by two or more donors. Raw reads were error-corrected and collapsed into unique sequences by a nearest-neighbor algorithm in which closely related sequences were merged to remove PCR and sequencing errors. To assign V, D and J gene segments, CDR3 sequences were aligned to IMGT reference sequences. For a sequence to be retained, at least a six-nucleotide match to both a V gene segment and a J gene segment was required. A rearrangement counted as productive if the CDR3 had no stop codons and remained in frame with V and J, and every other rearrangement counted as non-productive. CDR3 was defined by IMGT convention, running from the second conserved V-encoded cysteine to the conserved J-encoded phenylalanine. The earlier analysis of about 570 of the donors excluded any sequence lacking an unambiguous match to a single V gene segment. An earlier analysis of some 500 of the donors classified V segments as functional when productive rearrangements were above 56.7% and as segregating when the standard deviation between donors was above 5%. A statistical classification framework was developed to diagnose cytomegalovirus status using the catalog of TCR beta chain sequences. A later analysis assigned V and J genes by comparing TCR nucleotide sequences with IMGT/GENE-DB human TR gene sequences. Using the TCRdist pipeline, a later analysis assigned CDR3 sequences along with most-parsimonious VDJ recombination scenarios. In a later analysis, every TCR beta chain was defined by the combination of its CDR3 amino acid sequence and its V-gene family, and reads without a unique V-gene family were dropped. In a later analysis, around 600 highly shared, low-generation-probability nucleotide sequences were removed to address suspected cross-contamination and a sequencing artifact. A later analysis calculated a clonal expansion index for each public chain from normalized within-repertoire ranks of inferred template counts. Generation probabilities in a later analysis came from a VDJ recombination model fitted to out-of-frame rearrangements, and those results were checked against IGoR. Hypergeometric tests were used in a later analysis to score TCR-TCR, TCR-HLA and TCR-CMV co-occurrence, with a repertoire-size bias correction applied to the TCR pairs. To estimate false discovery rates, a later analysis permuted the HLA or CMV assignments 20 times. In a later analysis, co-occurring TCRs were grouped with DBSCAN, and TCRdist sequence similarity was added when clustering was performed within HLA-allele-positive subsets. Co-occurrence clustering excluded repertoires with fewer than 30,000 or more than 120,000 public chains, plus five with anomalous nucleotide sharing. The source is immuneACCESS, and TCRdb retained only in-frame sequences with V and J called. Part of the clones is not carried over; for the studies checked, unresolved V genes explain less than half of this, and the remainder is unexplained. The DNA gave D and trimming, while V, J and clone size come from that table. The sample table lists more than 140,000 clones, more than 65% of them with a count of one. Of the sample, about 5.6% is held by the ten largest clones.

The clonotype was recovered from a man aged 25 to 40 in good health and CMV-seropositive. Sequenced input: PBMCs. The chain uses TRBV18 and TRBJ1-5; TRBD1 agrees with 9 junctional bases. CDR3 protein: CASSPGTGYQPQHF. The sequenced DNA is TGTGCCAGCTCTCCTGGGACAGGGTATCAGCCCCAGCATTTT. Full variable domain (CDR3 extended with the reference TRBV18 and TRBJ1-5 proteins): NAGVMQNPRHLVRRRGQEARLRCSPMKGHSHVYWYRQLPEEGLKFMVYLQKENIIDESGMPKERFSAEFPKEGPSILRIQQVVRGDSAAYFCASSPGTGYQPQHFGDGTRLSIL.